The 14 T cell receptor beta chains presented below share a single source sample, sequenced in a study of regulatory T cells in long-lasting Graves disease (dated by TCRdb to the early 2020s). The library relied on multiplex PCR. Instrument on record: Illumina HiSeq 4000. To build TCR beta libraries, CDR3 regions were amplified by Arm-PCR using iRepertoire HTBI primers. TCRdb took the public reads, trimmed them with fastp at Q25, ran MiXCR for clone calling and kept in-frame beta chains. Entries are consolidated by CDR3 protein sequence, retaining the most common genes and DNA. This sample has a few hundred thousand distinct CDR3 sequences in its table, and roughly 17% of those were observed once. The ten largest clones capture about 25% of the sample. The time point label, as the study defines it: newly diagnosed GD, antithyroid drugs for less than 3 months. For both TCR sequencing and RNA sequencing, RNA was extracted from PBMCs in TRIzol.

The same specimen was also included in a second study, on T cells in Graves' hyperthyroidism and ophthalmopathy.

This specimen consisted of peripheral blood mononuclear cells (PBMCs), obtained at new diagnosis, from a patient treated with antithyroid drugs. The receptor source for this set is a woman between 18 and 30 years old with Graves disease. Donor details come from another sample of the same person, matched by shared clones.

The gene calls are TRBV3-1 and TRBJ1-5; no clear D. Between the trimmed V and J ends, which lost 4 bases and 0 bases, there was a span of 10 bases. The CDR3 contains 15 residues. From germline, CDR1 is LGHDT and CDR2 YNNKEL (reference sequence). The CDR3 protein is CASSPKFCSNQPQHF. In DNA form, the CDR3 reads TGTGCCAGCAGCCCCAAGTTTTGTAGCAATCAGCCCCAGCATTTT.

The CDR3 is CSVDFGRGQNIQYF. The CDR3, as DNA: TGCAGCGTTGATTTCGGCAGGGGGCAAAACATTCAGTACTTC. The rearrangement links TRBV29-1 to TRBJ2-4; 8 bases agree with TRBD1. V shed 3 bases, J shed 5 bases, and the junction held 6 bases outside the gene matches. The CDR3 is 14 amino acids. Germline CDR1 reads SQVTM; CDR2 reads ANQGSEA.

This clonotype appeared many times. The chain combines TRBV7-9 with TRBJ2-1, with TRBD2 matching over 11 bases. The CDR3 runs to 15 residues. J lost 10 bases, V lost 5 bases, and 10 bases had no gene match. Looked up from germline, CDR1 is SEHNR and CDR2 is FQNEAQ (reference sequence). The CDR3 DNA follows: TGTGCCAGCAGCCCTCCACTAGCGGGAGTGGGGGAGCAGTTCTTC. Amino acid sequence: CASSPPLAGVGEQFF.

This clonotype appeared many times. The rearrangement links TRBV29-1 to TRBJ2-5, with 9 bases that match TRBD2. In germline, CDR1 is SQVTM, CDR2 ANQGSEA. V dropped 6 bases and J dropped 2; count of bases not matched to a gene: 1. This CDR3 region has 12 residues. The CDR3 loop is CSVTSGQETQYF. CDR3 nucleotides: TGCAGCGTGACTAGCGGACAAGAGACCCAGTACTTC.

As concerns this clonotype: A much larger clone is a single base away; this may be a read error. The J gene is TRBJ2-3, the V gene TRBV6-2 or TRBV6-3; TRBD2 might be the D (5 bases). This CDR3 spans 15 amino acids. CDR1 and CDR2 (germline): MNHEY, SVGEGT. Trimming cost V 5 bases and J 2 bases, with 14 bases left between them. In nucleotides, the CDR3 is TGTGCCAGCAGTCCCCTGGGAGTCTACACAGATACGCAGTATTTT. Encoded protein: CASSPLGVYTDTQYF.

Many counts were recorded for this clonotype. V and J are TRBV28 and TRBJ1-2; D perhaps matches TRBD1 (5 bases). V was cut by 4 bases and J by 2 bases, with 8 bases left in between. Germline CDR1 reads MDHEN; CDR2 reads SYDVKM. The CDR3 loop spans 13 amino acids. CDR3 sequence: CASSYRDNYGYTF. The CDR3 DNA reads TGTGCCAGCAGTTATCGGGACAACTATGGCTACACCTTC.

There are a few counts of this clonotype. Here the CDR3 DNA reads TGTGCCAGCAGTGATTTTGGCACTGAAGCTTTCTTT. Its translation: CASSDFGTEAFF. This sequence joins TRBV6-1 and TRBJ1-1; no clear D. The CDR3 is made up of 12 amino acids. Deletions cut 3 bases from V and 4 bases from J, with 6 bases between. Germline V gene data show CDR1 as MNHNS and CDR2 as SASEGT.

The CDR3 DNA reads TGTGCCAGCAGTGAAGTGAGTGGGACAGGGGACTACAATGAGCAGTTCTTC. Residues: CASSEVSGTGDYNEQFF. The V and J genes are TRBV6-2 or TRBV6-3 and TRBJ2-1; 10 positions agree with TRBD1. V was pared by 5 bases and J by 3 bases, with 10 bases of the junction left unmatched. The CDR3 sequence is 17 residues long. Germline V gene sequence: CDR1 MNHEY, CDR2 SVGEGT.

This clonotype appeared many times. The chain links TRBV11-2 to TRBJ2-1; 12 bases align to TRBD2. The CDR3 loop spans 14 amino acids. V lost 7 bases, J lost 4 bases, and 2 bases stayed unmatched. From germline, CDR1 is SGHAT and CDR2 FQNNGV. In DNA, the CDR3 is TGTGCCAGCACTGGGACTAGCGGGTACAATGAGCAGTTCTTC. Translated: CASTGTSGYNEQFF.

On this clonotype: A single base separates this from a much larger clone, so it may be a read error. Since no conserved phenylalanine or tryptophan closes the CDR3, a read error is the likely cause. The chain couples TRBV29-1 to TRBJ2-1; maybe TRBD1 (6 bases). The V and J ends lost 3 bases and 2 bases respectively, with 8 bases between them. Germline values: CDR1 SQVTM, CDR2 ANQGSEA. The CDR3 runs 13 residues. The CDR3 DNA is TGCAGCGTTGATGCAGGGGCCTACAATGAGCAGTTCCTC. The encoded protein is CSVDAGAYNEQFL.

CDR3 coding DNA: TGTGCCAGCAGCGCCCTAGCGGGAGCAGGGCTAGAGACCCAGTACTTC. It codes for CASSALAGAGLETQYF. The chain combines TRBV9 with TRBJ2-5, with 10 bases fitting TRBD2. Per the germline V gene, CDR1 is SGDLS and CDR2 is YYNGEE. Trimming cost V 3 bases and J 4 bases; bases outside gene matches: 9. There are 16 residues in the CDR3. Combining the CDR3 with reference TRBV9 and TRBJ2-5 gives the whole variable domain DSGVTQTPKHLITATGQRVTLRCSPRSGDLSVYWYQQSLDQGLQFLIQYYNGEERAKGNILERFSAQQFPDLHSELNLSSLELGDSALYFCASSALAGAGLETQYFGPGTRLLVL.

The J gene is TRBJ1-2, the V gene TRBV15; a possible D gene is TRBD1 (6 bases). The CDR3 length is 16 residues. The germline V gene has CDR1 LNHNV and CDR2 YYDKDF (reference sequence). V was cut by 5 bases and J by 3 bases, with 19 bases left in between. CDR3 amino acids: CATSVDGRGGDYGYTF. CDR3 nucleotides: TGTGCCACCAGCGTAGACGGGAGGGGGGGCGACTATGGCTACACCTTC. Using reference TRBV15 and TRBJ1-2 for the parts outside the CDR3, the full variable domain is DAMVIQNPRYQVTQFGKPVTLSCSQTLNHNVMYWYQQKSSQAPKLLFHYYDKDFNNEADTPDNFQSRRPNTSFCFLDIRSPGLGDTAMYLCATSVDGRGGDYGYTFGSGTRLTVV.

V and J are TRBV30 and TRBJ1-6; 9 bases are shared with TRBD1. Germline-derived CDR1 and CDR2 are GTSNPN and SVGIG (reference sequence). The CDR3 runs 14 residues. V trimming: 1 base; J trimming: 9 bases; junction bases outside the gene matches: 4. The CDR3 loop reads CAWSGGTGLSPLHF. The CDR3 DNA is TGTGCCTGGAGTGGCGGGACAGGGCTTTCACCCCTCCACTTT.

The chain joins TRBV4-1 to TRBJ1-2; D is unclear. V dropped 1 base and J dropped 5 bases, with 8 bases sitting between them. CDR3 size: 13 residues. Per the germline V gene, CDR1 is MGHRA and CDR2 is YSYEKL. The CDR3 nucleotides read TGCGCCAGCAGCCAAGTTCAGGATTATGGCTACACCTTC. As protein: CASSQVQDYGYTF.